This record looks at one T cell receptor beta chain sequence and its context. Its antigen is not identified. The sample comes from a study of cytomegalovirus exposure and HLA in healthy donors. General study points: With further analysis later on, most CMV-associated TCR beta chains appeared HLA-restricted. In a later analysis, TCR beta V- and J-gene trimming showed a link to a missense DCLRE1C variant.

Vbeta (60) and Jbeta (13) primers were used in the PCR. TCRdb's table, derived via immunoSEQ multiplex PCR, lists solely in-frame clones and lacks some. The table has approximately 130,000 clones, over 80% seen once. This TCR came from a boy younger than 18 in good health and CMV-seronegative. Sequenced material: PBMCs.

The CDR3 DNA reads TGTGCCAGCAGCGCGCAGGGACAGACTGGAAACACCATATATTTT. Amino acids: CASSAQGQTGNTIYF. The chain combines TRBV7-6 with TRBJ1-3; TRBD1 matches 7 bases. J lost 2 bases, V lost 5 bases, and 6 bases had no gene match. The V gene's germline CDR1 is SGHVS and CDR2 FNYEAQ. The CDR3 totals 15 residues.